This T cell receptor beta chain is from a study of T cell responses to AZD1222 COVID-19 vaccine. At the level of the study: Second-dose timings of about 4 or about 12 weeks were pooled. Notes on the study in general: Just a handful of people given AZD1222 tested seropositive at baseline. Sampled repertoires all dated from after the peak T cell response. Females outnumbered males among donors, who were mostly white British; clonal diversity was possibly underestimated.

The germline CDR1 and CDR2 sequences are DFQATT and SNEGSKA (reference sequence). The CDR3 has 10 residues. Trimming left V 7 bases short and J 3 bases short, with 6 bases between. The assay was immunoSEQ multiplex PCR, and TCRdb's table has in-frame clones only and misses some. Of roughly 150,000 clones listed, less than 95% were seen once; the top ten hold roughly 1.9%. Remarks on this clone: The target antigen is unknown.

Material: peripheral blood, obtained on day 0 of AZD1222 vaccination. The rearrangement links TRBV20-1 to TRBJ2-5; no reliable D call. The clonotype was recovered from an adult in good health. In DNA form, the CDR3 reads TGCAGTGTGGTAAAAGAGACCCAGTACTTC. Translating it yields CSVVKETQYF.